Below, 32 T cell receptor beta chains from the same sample are listed, as sequenced in a study of T cell repertoires in cytomegalovirus infection. TCRdb itself ran the reads through MiXCR, one entry per CDR3 protein. Of about 230,000 distinct CDR3 sequences listed, 5% to 8.5% are singletons. Sequenced sample: PBMCs. The source of these receptors is a human donor in good health (CMV status not recorded). Some clones in this sample may be carry-over from other donors' samples.

This clonotype was detected many times. This chain uses TRBV7-6 with TRBJ2-2; D call uncertain. Trimming removed 5 bases from V and 6 bases from J, with 4 bases in between. The V gene's germline CDR1 is SGHVS and CDR2 FNYEAQ. The CDR3 totals 11 residues. CDR3 sequence (DNA): TGTGCCAGCAGCGTCTCCGGGGAGCTGTTTTTT. This sequence encodes CASSVSGELFF.

The chain carries TRBV29-1 and TRBJ2-1, with D maybe TRBD2 (5 bases). The V gene's germline CDR1 is SQVTM and CDR2 ANQGSEA. V was pared by 4 bases and J by 5 bases, with 6 bases between. The CDR3 has 11 amino acids. CDR3 in DNA: TGCAGCGTTGTGCGGGACAATGAGCAGTTCTTC. Its translation: CSVVRDNEQFF.

This clonotype was observed a few times. CDR3 loop: CSAIQVLNTEAFF. CDR3 sequence (DNA): TGCAGTGCTATTCAGGTCTTGAACACTGAAGCTTTCTTT. V is TRBV20-1 and J is TRBJ1-1, with no clear D. Germline CDR1 is DFQATT and CDR2 is SNEGSKA (reference sequence). This CDR3 has 13 residues. Trimming stripped 4 bases from V and 0 bases from J, with 9 bases between.

In its sample, this clonotype was seen many times. CDR3: CASSFDRGRDGYTF. The CDR3 nucleotides are TGTGCCAGCAGCTTCGACAGGGGGCGGGATGGCTACACCTTC. The J gene is TRBJ1-2, the V gene TRBV7-2, with 10 bases matching TRBD1. The CDR3 has 14 residues. J gave up 6 bases and V 3 bases, and 4 bases lay outside the gene matches. CDR1 is SGHTA and CDR2 is FQGNSA in the germline V gene.

This chain joins TRBV5-1 and TRBJ1-4, with 8 bases lining up with TRBD1. After removal of 4 bases from V and 7 bases from J, the junction contained 9 bases not matched to a gene. Germline loops: CDR1 SGHRS, CDR2 YFSETQ. The CDR3 loop spans 15 amino acids. The CDR3 loop reads CASSPAGGGTEKLFF. For the CDR3, the DNA is TGCGCCAGCAGCCCGGCAGGGGGCGGGACTGAAAAACTGTTTTTT.

Comments on this clonotype: This may arise from a read error, as a much more abundant clone is one base away. The gene calls are TRBV9 and TRBJ2-5; TRBD2 aligns across 7 bases. This CDR3 is 17 amino acids long. The germline CDR1 and CDR2 sequences are SGDLS and YYNGEE. Here the CDR3 reads CANSVYAGAGDQETQYF. The CDR3, as DNA: TGTGCCAACAGCGTATACGCAGGCGCGGGGGACCAAGAGACCCAGTACTTC.

This clonotype was counted many times. The rearrangement uses TRBV7-2 and TRBJ2-7; D not resolved. Per germline, CDR1 SGHTA and CDR2 FQGNSA. V dropped 1 base and J dropped 0 bases, with 13 bases sitting between them. This CDR3 region has 16 residues. The CDR3 coding sequence is TGTGCCAGCAGCTTAGATGTAACTGCCGGCTCCTACGAGCAGTACTTC. It codes for CASSLDVTAGSYEQYF.

This sequence joins TRBV12-3 or TRBV12-4 and TRBJ2-7; 9 bases are a match to TRBD2. V gave up 3 bases and J gave up 0 bases; unmatched junction bases: 3. The CDR3 covers 15 residues. The CDR3 bases are TGTGCCAGCAGTTTTGAGCGGGGGGCCTCCTACGAGCAGTACTTC. The encoded protein is CASSFERGASYEQYF.

This clonotype was counted at least ten times. The chain uses TRBV12-3 or TRBV12-4 and TRBJ2-3; 11 bases are a match to TRBD2. Trimming took 1 base from V and 3 from J; bases not matched to a gene: 6. This CDR3 has 17 amino acids. For the CDR3, the DNA is TGTGCCAGCAGTTTAGGGCTAGCGGGGGGTGAAACAGATACGCAGTATTTT. It translates to CASSLGLAGGETDTQYF.

This clonotype was picked up many times. J is TRBJ2-7 and V is TRBV2, with D perhaps given as TRBD1 or TRBD2 (5 bases each). Germline V lookup: CDR1 SNHLY, CDR2 FYNNEI. The V and J ends lost 4 bases and 6 bases respectively, with 16 bases between them. This CDR3 spans 14 amino acids. The CDR3 spells CASSGEIQGFEQYF. For the CDR3, the DNA is TGTGCCAGCAGTGGGGAGATCCAGGGCTTCGAGCAGTACTTC.

This chain connects TRBV20-1 to TRBJ1-5; possible D gene TRBD1, 5 bases. Trimming shortened V by 6 bases and J by 3 bases, and 15 bases separated the two germline ends. Germline values: CDR1 DFQATT, CDR2 SNEGSKA (reference sequence). The CDR3 extends over 14 amino acids. The CDR3 reads CSAMPGLYNQPQHF. CDR3 DNA sequence: TGCAGTGCAATGCCGGGACTTTACAATCAGCCCCAGCATTTT.

This clonotype was seen repeatedly, ten times or more. The V and J genes are TRBV25-1 and TRBJ2-7; no reliable D call. The CDR3 covers 13 residues. Germline CDR1 reads MGHDK; CDR2 reads SYGVNS. V was clipped by 3 bases and J by 4 bases, with 10 bases between them. The CDR3 is CASSDWQSYEQYF. For the CDR3, the DNA is TGTGCCAGCAGTGACTGGCAATCGTACGAGCAGTACTTC.

This clonotype has a count of ten or more. The chain combines TRBV7-9 with TRBJ2-7; D is unclear. The length of the CDR3 is 14 residues. CDR1 is SEHNR, CDR2 FQNEAQ, per germline (reference sequence). V shed 2 bases and J shed 0 bases, with 8 bases lying between them. For the CDR3, the DNA is TGTGCCAGCAGCTTAAAAGGAACCTCCTACGAGCAGTACTTC. Its protein is CASSLKGTSYEQYF.

This clonotype was detected many times. CDR3 loop: CASSRGDRGSGETQYF. The CDR3 DNA follows: TGTGCCAGCAGCCGAGGGGACAGGGGAAGTGGAGAGACCCAGTACTTC. The chain has TRBV7-3 and TRBJ2-5; TRBD1 aligns across 10 bases. CDR1 and CDR2 from the germline V gene are SGHTA and FQGTGA. Trimming removed 5 bases from V and 4 bases from J; junction bases left unmatched: 10. CDR3 length: 16 amino acids.

This clonotype appeared many times. The chain links TRBV7-9 to TRBJ2-6, with D unclear. The CDR3 sequence is 18 residues long. The V end lost 4 bases, the J end lost 0 bases, and 16 bases lay between the germline ends. Germline-derived CDR1 and CDR2 are SEHNR and FQNEAQ (reference sequence). The CDR3 DNA follows: TGTGCCAGCAGCTCCACCTGGGGTCCGCACTCTGGGGCCAACGTCCTGACTTTC. Protein product: CASSSTWGPHSGANVLTF.

This clonotype was recorded many times. V usage is TRBV11-1 and J usage is TRBJ1-2; D gene uncertain. This CDR3 comprises 15 residues. Germline V gene data show CDR1 as SGHAT and CDR2 as FQDESV (reference sequence). The V end lost 4 bases, the J end lost 4 bases, and 16 bases lay between the germline ends. CDR3 nucleotides: TGTGCCAGCAGCTCCGACCCCACAGTAACCTATGGCTACACCTTC. Translation: CASSSDPTVTYGYTF. Drawing the rest from reference TRBV11-1 and TRBJ1-2, the complete variable domain is EAEVAQSPRYKITEKSQAVAFWCDPISGHATLYWYRQILGQGPELLVQFQDESVVDDSQLPKDRFSAERLKGVDSTLKIQPAELGDSAMYLCASSSDPTVTYGYTFGSGTRLTVV.

The table lists this clonotype with many counts. CDR3 residues: CASGLGQGHQETQYF. CDR3 DNA sequence: TGTGCTAGTGGTTTGGGACAGGGCCACCAAGAGACCCAGTACTTC. The chain uses TRBV12-5 and TRBJ2-5, with TRBD1 matching 7 bases. This CDR3 is built from 15 residues. Unmatched junction bases numbered 2, after V lost 1 base and J lost 0 bases. CDR1 and CDR2 (germline): LGHNT, FRNRAP. The entire variable domain, with the rest obtained from reference TRBV12-5 and TRBJ2-5, is as follows: DARVTQTPRHKVTEMGQEVTMRCQPILGHNTVFWYRQTMMQGLELLAYFRNRAPLDDSGMPKDRFSAEMPDATLATLKIQPSEPRDSAVYFCASGLGQGHQETQYFGPGTRLLVL.

The chain recombines TRBV5-1 with TRBJ2-1; D ambiguous. The CDR3 covers 15 residues. V lost 0 bases and J 4 bases, leaving 11 bases between the germline ends. The germline gives CDR1 SGHRS, CDR2 YFSETQ. As DNA, the CDR3 is TGCGCCAGCAGCTTGGAGTCACCAAGATACAATGAGCAGTTCTTC. As protein: CASSLESPRYNEQFF.

This clonotype was seen at least ten times. This chain uses TRBV28 with TRBJ1-5, with TRBD1 matching over 9 bases. Germline CDR1 and CDR2: MDHEN and SYDVKM. J lost 2 bases, V lost 6 bases, and 14 bases had no gene match. This CDR3 contains 18 residues. The CDR3 DNA follows: TGTGCCAGCAGGAGTCCGGGACAGGGAAAGGATCGCAATCAGCCCCAGCATTTT. Its translation: CASRSPGQGKDRNQPQHF.

This clonotype appeared many times. V usage is TRBV7-6 and J usage is TRBJ2-2; 8 nucleotides line up with TRBD1. Germline V gene lookup returns CDR1 SGHVS and CDR2 FNYEAQ. V gave up 3 bases and J gave up 4 bases; unmatched junction bases: 7. The CDR3 totals 16 residues. CDR3 sequence (DNA): TGTGCCAGCAGCTTCTTTGGACAGGGTATCACCGGGGAGCTGTTTTTT. Its translation: CASSFFGQGITGELFF.

This clonotype showed up many times. This rearrangement joins TRBV11-2 to TRBJ1-1; 9 bases match TRBD1. V lost 5 bases to trimming and J lost 4 bases; unmatched junction nucleotides: 17. Germline values: CDR1 SGHAT, CDR2 FQNNGV. This CDR3 comprises 18 residues. CDR3 residues: CASSIYGTGNAPTTEAFF. CDR3 nucleotide sequence: TGTGCCAGCAGCATCTACGGGACAGGGAACGCGCCGACCACTGAAGCTTTCTTT.

The sample holds many counts of this clonotype. This rearrangement joins TRBV7-3 to TRBJ1-1, with D possibly matching TRBD1 (5 bases). Trimming took off 3 bases at V and 3 bases at J, with 8 bases between the two ends. Germline values: CDR1 SGHTA, CDR2 FQGTGA. The length of the CDR3 is 13 residues. The CDR3 DNA follows: TGTGCCAGCAGCTTCAGGGCACACACTGAAGCTTTCTTT. Amino acid sequence: CASSFRAHTEAFF.

This clonotype was observed many times. The chain recombines TRBV5-4 with TRBJ1-1, with 9 positions matching TRBD1. Germline V gene lookup returns CDR1 SGHNT and CDR2 YYREEE (reference sequence). V lost 5 bases to trimming and J lost 4 bases; unmatched junction nucleotides: 6. The CDR3 length is 14 residues. CDR3 loop: CASRQTGGGTEAFF. CDR3 nucleotides: TGTGCCAGCAGGCAGACAGGGGGAGGCACTGAAGCTTTCTTT.

The rearrangement joins TRBV20-1 to TRBJ2-1; 8 bases are shared with TRBD2. The CDR3 sequence is 15 residues long. J was trimmed by 6 bases and V by 0 bases; bases with no gene match: 7. The V gene's germline CDR1 is DFQATT and CDR2 SNEGSKA (reference sequence). The CDR3 coding sequence is TGCAGTGCTAGAGAATTGAGCGGGGGAGGCAATGAGCAGTTCTTC. Residues: CSARELSGGGNEQFF.

This clonotype was recorded at least ten times. The gene calls are TRBV6-2 or TRBV6-3 and TRBJ2-1, with D perhaps given as TRBD1 or TRBD2 (6 bases each). Trimming removed 6 bases from V and 10 bases from J, with 13 bases in between. The CDR3 length is 12 residues. CDR1 and CDR2 from the germline V gene are MNHEY and SVGEGT. For the CDR3, the DNA is TGTGCCAGCAGCCCACTAGGGGGGGAGCAGTTCTTC. Translation: CASSPLGGEQFF.

This clonotype has a count of ten or more. This chain uses TRBV7-8 with TRBJ1-5; D perhaps matches TRBD1 (6 bases). The V and J ends lost 9 bases and 3 bases respectively, with 12 bases between them. Per germline, CDR1 SGHVS and CDR2 FQNEAQ. The CDR3 has 13 amino acids. The CDR3 DNA reads as TGTGCCAGTCGTAGGGACAACAATCAGCCCCAGCATTTT. Translated, it gives CASRRDNNQPQHF.

At least ten counts were recorded for this clonotype. J is TRBJ1-4 and V is TRBV7-2; 7 nucleotides align to TRBD1. V gave up 6 bases and J gave up 10 bases; unmatched junction bases: 8. Germline loops: CDR1 SGHTA, CDR2 FQGNSA. CDR3 size: 13 residues. The CDR3 reads CASSPGQGGKLFF. In DNA, the CDR3 is TGTGCCAGCAGTCCCGGTCAGGGGGGAAAACTGTTTTTT.

In this sample, this clonotype turned up many times. The chain recombines TRBV4-3 with TRBJ1-1; no definite D call. V lost 3 bases, J lost 3 bases, and 11 bases lay in between. CDR3 length equals 14 residues. The germline CDR1 and CDR2 sequences are LGHNA and YSLEER. The DNA for the CDR3 is TGCGCCAGCAGCCACTACGAAGGTGACACTGAAGCTTTCTTT. Its protein is CASSHYEGDTEAFF.

This clonotype was seen at least ten times. This rearrangement joins TRBV28 to TRBJ2-1; 7 nucleotides match TRBD1. The V segment lost 7 bases and the J segment 8 bases; nucleotides outside the gene matches: 14. Germline lookup yields CDR1 MDHEN and CDR2 SYDVKM. This CDR3 region has 15 residues. The CDR3 DNA reads TGTGCCAGCAACTCAATGGGCAGGGGGAGAGATGAGCAGTTCTTC. The encoded protein is CASNSMGRGRDEQFF.

This clonotype was seen at least ten times. The chain joins TRBV2 to TRBJ2-5, with D perhaps matching TRBD1 (6 bases). Trimming took 4 bases from V and 5 from J, leaving 14 bases between them. The CDR3 contains 14 residues. Per germline, CDR1 SNHLY and CDR2 FYNNEI. The CDR3 nucleotides read TGTGCCAGCAGTGTATGGGGGCGCGGGGAGACCCAGTACTTC. Translation: CASSVWGRGETQYF. Complete variable domain (other parts from reference TRBV2 and TRBJ2-5): EPEVTQTPSHQVTQMGQEVILRCVPISNHLYFYWYRQILGQKVEFLVSFYNNEISEKSEIFDDQFSVERPDGSNFTLKIRSTKLEDSAMYFCASSVWGRGETQYFGPGTRLLVL.

This clonotype came up many times. The chain combines TRBV20-1 with TRBJ2-1, with 8 bases lining up with TRBD1. The junction had 8 bases not matched to a gene; V was cut back by 0 bases and J by 10 bases. The CDR3 is made up of 14 amino acids. Germline loops: CDR1 DFQATT, CDR2 SNEGSKA (reference sequence). In DNA, the CDR3 is TGCAGTGCTAGAGATAACAGGGGGTTAGAGGAGCAGTTCTTC. Its translation: CSARDNRGLEEQFF.

This clonotype was observed many times. This chain links TRBV25-1 with TRBJ1-1; D remains unclear. CDR1 and CDR2 (germline): MGHDK, SYGVNS. CDR3 length: 14 residues. V lost 6 bases to trimming and J lost 3 bases, with 14 bases between them. CDR3 protein: CASRGIGGDTEAFF. CDR3 DNA sequence: TGTGCCAGCAGGGGAATCGGTGGGGACACTGAAGCTTTCTTT.